This T cell receptor (beta chain) is drawn from a study of T cells in Graves' hyperthyroidism and ophthalmopathy. Study results and limitations: Most clonotypes that expanded in the thyroid above 0.001 also showed up in blood.

A roughly 10 ml volume of fresh peripheral blood provided the PBMCs. Researchers took RNA transcripts and amplified the TCR beta CDR3 regions from them. HTBI primers drove first-round RT-PCR of the TCR CDR3. TCRdb analysed the multiplex PCR reads with MiXCR anew, one entry per CDR3 protein. Counted here are about 530,000 distinct CDR3 sequences, 17% occurring once; the ten biggest clones make up approximately 15%. This clonotype was counted at least ten times. What it recognizes is unknown. The CDR3 loop spans 12 amino acids. V lost 5 bases to trimming and J lost 0 bases, with 7 bases between them. The germline CDR1 and CDR2 sequences are GTSNPN and SVGIG (reference sequence).

Input material: blood. This chain uses TRBV30 with TRBJ1-2; D is uncertain. The source is a young woman with Graves' ophthalmopathy. Written as DNA, the CDR3 is TGTGCCTGGTCGGATCCTAACTATGGCTACACCTTC. Translation: CAWSDPNYGYTF.